This TCR beta chain came from a study of T cell clones after liver transplantation. The wider study: At least one year of complete immunosuppression withdrawal without enzymes over twice normal defined tolerance. Samples came pre-transplant, pre-randomization before withdrawal, and post-randomization after withdrawal ended.

Germline loops: CDR1 SQVTM, CDR2 ANQGSEA. The V end lost 5 bases, the J end lost 0 bases, and 5 bases lay between the germline ends. There are 13 residues in the CDR3. Regarding the study as a whole: A significant post-transplant drop in circulating graft-donor-reactive CD4 TCRbeta sequences occurred in most of the 8 subjects.

With regard to this clone: Antigen unknown.

The table came from immunoSEQ multiplex PCR; TCRdb's copy has only in-frame clones and leaves some out. Of 35,000 to 45,000 clones detected, roughly 84% appear once; the ten largest clones hold roughly 2.5%. This receptor was obtained from a human patient who received a liver transplant. A share of the T cells may be of graft donor origin. Sequences were derived from CD4+ T cells from blood, sampled 24 months after liver transplant. The chain recombines TRBV29-1 with TRBJ2-6; the D is unclear. The CDR3 bases are TGCAGCGTTCAGAGCTCTGGGGCCAACGTCCTGACTTTC. Its translation is CSVQSSGANVLTF.